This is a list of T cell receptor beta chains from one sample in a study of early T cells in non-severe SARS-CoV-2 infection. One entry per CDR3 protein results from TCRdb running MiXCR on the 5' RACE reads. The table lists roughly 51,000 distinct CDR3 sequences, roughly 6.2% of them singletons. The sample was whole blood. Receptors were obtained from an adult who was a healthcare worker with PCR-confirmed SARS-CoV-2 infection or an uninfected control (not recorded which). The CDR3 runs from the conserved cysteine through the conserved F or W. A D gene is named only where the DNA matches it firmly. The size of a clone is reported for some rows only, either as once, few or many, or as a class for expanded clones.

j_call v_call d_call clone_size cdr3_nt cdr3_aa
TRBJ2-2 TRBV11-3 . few TGTGCCAGCAGCTCCCGATCGGGCAGCACCGGGGAGCTGTTTTTT CASSSRSGSTGELFF
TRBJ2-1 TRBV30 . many TGTGCCTGGACCGGGGAGGGGGCATCCTACAATGAGCAGTTCTTC CAWTGEGASYNEQFF
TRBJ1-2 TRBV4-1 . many TGCGCCAGCAGCCAAGATTATACAGGGAAGAATGGCTACACCTTC CASSQDYTGKNGYTF
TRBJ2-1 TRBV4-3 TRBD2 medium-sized TGCGCCAGCAGCCAGGAAAGCGGGGGTTACAATGAGCAGTTCTTC CASSQESGGYNEQFF
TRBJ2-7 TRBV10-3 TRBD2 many TGTGCCATCAGTGACACGGGGGGTCGACGTTACGAGCAGTACTTC CAISDTGGRRYEQYF
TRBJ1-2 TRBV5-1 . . TGCGCCAGCAGCCTAGGACGTATACCAGGGGGCTACACCTTC CASSLGRIPGGYTF
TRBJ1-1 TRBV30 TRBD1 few TGTGCCTGGACCATCAAGGACAGGGGGATTCCTGAAGCTTTCTTT CAWTIKDRGIPEAFF
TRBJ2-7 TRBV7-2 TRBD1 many TGTGCCAGCAGCGTGGACAGGACGCTAAACTACGAGCAGTACTTC CASSVDRTLNYEQYF
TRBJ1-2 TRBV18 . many TGTGCCAGCTCACCGGAGGACGTCGGAGCTAACTATGGCTACACCTTC CASSPEDVGANYGYTF
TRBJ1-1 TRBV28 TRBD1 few TGTGCCAGTCACGGGACAGGTTTGGGCTCTGAAGCTTTCTTT CASHGTGLGSEAFF
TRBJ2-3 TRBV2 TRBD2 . TGTGCCAGCAGCGGGACTAGCGGAACTAGCACAGATACGCAGTATTTT CASSGTSGTSTDTQYF
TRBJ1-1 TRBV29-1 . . TGCAGCGTTGGGGAGGGAGTGAACACTGAAGCTTTCTTT CSVGEGVNTEAFF
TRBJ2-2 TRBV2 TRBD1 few TGTGCCAGCAGTGCCAGGACAGGGGCCGGGGAGCTGTTTTTT CASSARTGAGELFF
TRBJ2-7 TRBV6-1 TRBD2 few TGTGCCAGCAGCCCTGCGGGGGGAGGCGAGCAGTACTTC CASSPAGGGEQYF
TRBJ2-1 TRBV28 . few TGTGCCAGCAGCCAACCTCAGGGTGCCTACAATGAGCAGTTCTTC CASSQPQGAYNEQFF
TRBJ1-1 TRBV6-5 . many TGTGCCAGCAGCCGTGGGGGGACTGAAGCTTTCTTT CASSRGGTEAFF
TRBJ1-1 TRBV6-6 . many TGTGCCAGCACCCTATACAGAGGGGACACTGAAGCTTTCTTT CASTLYRGDTEAFF
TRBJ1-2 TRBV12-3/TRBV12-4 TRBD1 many TGTGCCAGCAGTCGAACAGGGGGCGGCTACACCTTC CASSRTGGGYTF
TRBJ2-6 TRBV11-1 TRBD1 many TGTGCCAGCACCTTAGGGACAGGCGGTGGGGCCAACGTCCTGACTTTC CASTLGTGGGANVLTF
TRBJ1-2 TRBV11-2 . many TGTGCCAGCAGGTCCCCGGGACGGACCTATGGCTACACCTTC CASRSPGRTYGYTF
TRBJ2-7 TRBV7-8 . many TGTGCCAGCGGAACAATACGGATTAATGTCGATTCCTGGACCTACGAGCAGTACTTC CASGTIRINVDSWTYEQYF
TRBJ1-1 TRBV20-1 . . TGCAGTGCACCAAGACAGGCCTTGAACACTGAAGCTTTCTTT CSAPRQALNTEAFF
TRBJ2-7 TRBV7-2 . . TGTGCCAGCAGCTTCGAGCGAAGGCAGTACTTC CASSFERRQYF
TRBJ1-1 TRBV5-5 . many TGTGCCAGCAGCTCTCGATTTCCGGTGTTGGACACTGAAGCTTTCTTT CASSSRFPVLDTEAFF
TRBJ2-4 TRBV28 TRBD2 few TGTGCCAGCAGTTTAGGGAACGGGGGGATAGCCAAAAACATTCAGTACTTC CASSLGNGGIAKNIQYF
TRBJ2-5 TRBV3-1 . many TGTGCCAGCAGCCAAGTCCAAGAGACCCAGTACTTC CASSQVQETQYF
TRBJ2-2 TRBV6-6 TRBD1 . TGTGCCAGCAGGCCCGGGACAGGGGGGGCCGGGGAGCTGTTTTTT CASRPGTGGAGELFF
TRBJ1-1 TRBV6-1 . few TGTGCCAGCAGTGAGAGCTGGGGTGGAGGGAACACTGAAGCTTTCTTT CASSESWGGGNTEAFF
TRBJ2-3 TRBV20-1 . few TGCAGTGCAAAGACAGGTCCCCTAGGAGATACGCAGTATTTT CSAKTGPLGDTQYF
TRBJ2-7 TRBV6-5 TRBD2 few TGTGCCAGCACCGAGCGACTAGCGGGGGCTGAGCAGTACTTC CASTERLAGAEQYF
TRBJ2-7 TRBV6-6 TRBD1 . TGTGCCAGCAGTACCACCGGACAGGGTGGATCCTACGAGCAGTACTTC CASSTTGQGGSYEQYF
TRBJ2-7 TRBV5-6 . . TGTGCCAGCAGCTTGCGGGGTCCCCTCTACGAGCAGTACTTC CASSLRGPLYEQYF
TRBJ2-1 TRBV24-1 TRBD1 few TGTGCCACCAGGGGACAGGGTTACAATGAGCAGTTCTTC CATRGQGYNEQFF
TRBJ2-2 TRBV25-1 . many TGTGCCAGCAGGGGCCCCTTAACCGGGGAGCTGTTTTTT CASRGPLTGELFF
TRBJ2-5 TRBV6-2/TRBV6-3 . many TGTGCCAGCAGGAAACTCGGGCTGGAGACCCAGTACTTC CASRKLGLETQYF
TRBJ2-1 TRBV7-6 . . TGTGCCAGCAGCTTAGAGAGATCCTACAATGAGCAGTTCTTC CASSLERSYNEQFF
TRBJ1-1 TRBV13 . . TGTGCCAGCAGCTTTCAGGATAACACTGAAGCTTTCTTT CASSFQDNTEAFF
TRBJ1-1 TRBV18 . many TGTGCCAGCTCGTTCGAGGGCGGCGAAGCTTTCTTT CASSFEGGEAFF
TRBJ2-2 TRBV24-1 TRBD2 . TGTGCCACCAGAGCGGGGGCAGGCACCGGGGAGCTGTTTTTT CATRAGAGTGELFF